The clone carrying this TCR beta chain has a count of ten or more. This entry comes from a study of beta chain features in type 1 diabetes. Background on the study: Patients looked much like healthy donors when it came to age, gender and cell yields.

The V gene's germline CDR1 is SGHDN and CDR2 FVKESK. The CDR3 has 11 amino acids. Trimming removed 0 bases at V and 12 bases at J, with 9 bases between. Sequenced material consisted of expressed TCRB transcripts (all of the isolated RNA was reverse transcribed). The assay was immunoSEQ multiplex PCR, and TCRdb's table has in-frame clones only and misses some. Among about 180,000 clones, about 13% were seen once, and the ten largest hold about 0.66%. Material for sequencing was central memory CD4+ T cells from blood. This clonotype was obtained from a woman aged 18-29 years in good health. V usage is TRBV14 and J usage is TRBJ2-7; D ambiguous. The CDR3 sequence is CASSQEYSLYF. The CDR3 nucleotides are TGTGCCAGCAGCCAAGAATACTCACTGTACTTC.